Listed here are 4 T cell receptor beta chains from one sample, sequenced in a study of long-term antiretroviral therapy in people with HIV. Version v3.0 of the immunoSEQ assay ran at survey level. The table came from immunoSEQ multiplex PCR; TCRdb's copy has only in-frame clones and leaves some out. The sample holds some 15,000 clones; 65% to 85% are singletons and the top ten take 16%. The input for sequencing was unsorted PBMCs, taken 1.8 years before starting antiretroviral therapy. All receptors come from a woman aged 40-49 years with HIV.

This rearrangement joins TRBV7-2 to TRBJ1-1, with D unclear. This CDR3 contains 13 residues. Germline values: CDR1 SGHTA, CDR2 FQGNSA. The germline V and J ends were trimmed by 0 bases and 8 bases, with 10 bases remaining between them. CDR3 loop: CASSLARVREAFF. CDR3 bases: TGTGCCAGCAGCTTAGCCCGGGTCCGGGAAGCTTTCTTT.

For this clone: The DNA is left out, because the CDR3 cannot be placed on it with certainty; the CDR3 is given as TCRdb lists it. The chain carries TRBV27 and TRBJ1-2; the D call in the table, TRBD1, was not verified against the DNA. CDR1 MNHEY and CDR2 SMNVEV come from the germline V gene (reference sequence). The CDR3 numbers 13 amino acids, ends counted. CDR3 residues: CASSFGPGGGYTF.

The chain combines TRBV19 with TRBJ1-4, with TRBD1 identical over 9 bases. V was clipped by 10 bases and J by 5 bases; unmatched bases: 11. Germline CDR1 is LNHDA and CDR2 is SQIVND (reference sequence). The CDR3 sequence is 15 residues long. The CDR3 DNA reads as TGTGCCACCCTCCCGACAGGGGGGATGAATGAAAAACTGTTTTTT. Its protein is CATLPTGGMNEKLFF.

The gene calls are TRBV6-6 and TRBJ2-7, with D unclear. The CDR3 consists of 14 residues. The V gene lost 2 bases and the J gene lost 0 bases, with 8 bases spanning the gap. From germline, CDR1 is MNHNY and CDR2 SVGAGI (reference sequence). In nucleotides, the CDR3 is TGTGCCAGCAGTTACGGGTTGACCTCCTACGAGCAGTACTTC. It encodes CASSYGLTSYEQYF.